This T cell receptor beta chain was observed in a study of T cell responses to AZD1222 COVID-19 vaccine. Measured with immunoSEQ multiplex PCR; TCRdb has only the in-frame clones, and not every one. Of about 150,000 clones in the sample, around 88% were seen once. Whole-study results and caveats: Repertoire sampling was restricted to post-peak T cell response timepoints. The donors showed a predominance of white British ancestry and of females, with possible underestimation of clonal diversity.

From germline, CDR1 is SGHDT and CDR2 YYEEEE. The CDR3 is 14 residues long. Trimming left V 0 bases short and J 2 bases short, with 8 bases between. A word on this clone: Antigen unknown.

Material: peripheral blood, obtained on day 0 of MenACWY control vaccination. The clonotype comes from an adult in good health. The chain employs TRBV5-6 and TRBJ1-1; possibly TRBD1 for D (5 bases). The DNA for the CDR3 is TGTGCCAGCAGCTTGGAGGGGATAAACACTGAAGCTTTCTTT. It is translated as CASSLEGINTEAFF.